Shown below are 2 T cell receptor beta chains from a single sample sequenced in a study of cytomegalovirus exposure and HLA in healthy donors. The PCR had 60 Vbeta and 13 Jbeta primers. Only in-frame clones appear in the TCRdb table, and some are missing; sequencing was by immunoSEQ multiplex PCR. Of roughly 190,000 clones in the sample, roughly four fifths are singletons; the top ten hold 1.7%. Material: PBMCs. The receptors were sampled from a woman aged 18 to 35 in good health and CMV-seronegative.

The chain combines TRBV9 with TRBJ2-7, with 8 nucleotides matching TRBD2. This CDR3 contains 15 residues. Germline V gives CDR1 SGDLS, CDR2 YYNGEE. The junction had 3 bases not matched to a gene; V was cut back by 0 bases and J by 1 base. The CDR3 reads CASSVASSGSYEQYF. The CDR3 nucleotides are TGTGCCAGCAGCGTAGCTTCTAGCGGGTCCTACGAGCAGTACTTC.

The gene calls are TRBV28 and TRBJ2-7; 9 positions agree with TRBD2. The germline V gene encodes CDR1 MDHEN and CDR2 SYDVKM. This CDR3 contains 12 residues. The V gene end was trimmed by 4 bases and the J gene end by 12 bases; junction bases not matched to a gene: 7. The CDR3 sequence: CASSSPLAGRYF. Written as DNA, the CDR3 is TGTGCCAGCAGTTCCCCCCTAGCGGGGAGGTACTTC.